This T cell receptor (beta chain) was obtained from a study of blood T cell repertoires in COVID-19. The overall study: COVID-19 samples from acute and convalescent phases originated in the United States, Italy and Spain. From T cells, B-cell-depleted T cells, or PBMCs came the material, which was cDNA or gDNA.

V was trimmed by 2 bases and J by 6 bases, leaving 19 bases between them. The CDR3 length is 15 residues. Germline V lookup: CDR1 SQVTM, CDR2 ANQGSEA. In the original analysis: Amplification from reference gene primers served as the basis for estimated nucleated cell counts. Generated by immunoSEQ multiplex PCR, the TCRdb table keeps only in-frame clones and is missing some. That table is the source of V, J and clone size, and D and trimming were worked out from the DNA. The sample shows fewer than 150,000 clones, about three quarters of them seen only once. The sample comprised peripheral blood. This chain uses TRBV29-1 with TRBJ1-1, with D possibly TRBD1 on 6 matching bases. The clonotype was recovered from a man in his 70s with acute or convalescent COVID-19. The CDR3 DNA sequence: TGCAGCGTTGAAATGGGCCTGGGGGCGAGGGCTGAAGCTTTCTTT. The encoded protein is CSVEMGLGARAEAFF.